This TCR beta chain comes out of a study of cytomegalovirus exposure and HLA in healthy donors. This PCR relied on a set of 60 Vbeta primers and 13 Jbeta primers. Libraries were prepared by immunoSEQ multiplex PCR; TCRdb keeps only in-frame clonotypes and omits some of them. Of about 100,000 clones in the sample, over 60% were seen once. Germline lookup yields CDR1 MNHEY and CDR2 SVGAGI. The CDR3 has 14 residues. The V segment lost 6 bases and the J segment 5 bases; nucleotides outside the gene matches: 8. The rearrangement joins TRBV6-5 to TRBJ2-5; 8 bases line up with TRBD1. Material: PBMCs. The TCR comes from a man between 60 and 75 years old in good health and CMV-seropositive. The chain's CDR3 is CASSLPGQAETQYF. The CDR3 coding sequence is TGTGCCAGCAGCCTCCCGGGACAGGCGGAGACCCAGTACTTC.